Listed below are T cell receptor beta chains from one sample, sequenced in a study of T cell changes during pregnancy in multiple sclerosis. Method: immunoSEQ multiplex PCR; TCRdb's copy keeps in-frame clones and lacks some. Here the sample spans about 80,000 clones, about 91% being singletons. Material: peripheral blood, obtained before pregnancy. All receptors come from a female donor with multiple sclerosis, enrolled in a pregnancy study. Both conserved end residues are part of each CDR3. The order of the fields is CDR3 protein, CDR3 DNA, V gene, clone size, D gene, J gene. D genes are given only for firm matches. Size is omitted from some rows. Given values are once, few, many or a class for expanded clones.

CASSLPLDRGGEKLFF | TGTGCCAGCAGCTTACCCCTCGACAGGGGAGGCGAAAAACTGTTTTTT | TRBV7-9 | . | TRBD1 | TRBJ1-4
CASRGSRDRGSPLHF | TGTGCCAGCAGGGGGTCCCGGGACAGGGGTTCACCCCTCCACTTT | TRBV6-5 | . | TRBD1 | TRBJ1-6
CASSLGAIDTEAFF | TGTGCCAGCAGCTTAGGGGCAATCGACACTGAAGCTTTCTTT | TRBV5-5 | . | . | TRBJ1-1
CAWSPRTANTEAFF | TGTGCCTGGAGTCCGCGGACAGCGAACACTGAAGCTTTCTTT | TRBV30 | . | . | TRBJ1-1
CASSSYRGKSSYNEQFF | TGTGCCAGCAGTTCCTACAGGGGAAAGAGCTCCTACAATGAGCAGTTCTTC | TRBV27 | . | TRBD1 | TRBJ2-1
CASSLGRGDSYEQYF | TGCGCCAGCAGCTTGGGGAGAGGTGATTCCTACGAGCAGTACTTC | TRBV5-1 | once | . | TRBJ2-7
CASSLRGQGTEAFF | TGTGCCAGCAGCTTGAGGGGGCAGGGCACTGAAGCTTTCTTT | TRBV7-6 | . | TRBD1 | TRBJ1-1
CASSPLLQQGARGAFF | TGCGCCAGCAGCCCGTTATTACAACAGGGGGCGCGGGGAGCTTTCTTT | TRBV5-1 | . | TRBD1 | TRBJ1-1
CASSRSATNEKLFF | TGTGCCAGCAGCCGTAGTGCAACTAATGAAAAACTGTTTTTT | TRBV7-9 | . | . | TRBJ1-4
CASSLPGGPTDTQYF | TGTGCCAGCAGCTTACCAGGGGGGCCCACAGATACGCAGTATTTT | TRBV7-3 | . | . | TRBJ2-3
CASSYSGFEGTEAFF | TGTGCCAGCAGTTATTCGGGGTTCGAAGGCACTGAAGCTTTCTTT | TRBV6-5 | few | . | TRBJ1-1
CASSPKRDSEYTEAFF | TGTGCCAGCAGCCCCAAAAGGGACAGCGAATACACTGAAGCTTTCTTT | TRBV7-9 | . | TRBD1 | TRBJ1-1
CASREGGMDTEAFF | TGTGCCAGCAGGGAGGGTGGGATGGACACTGAAGCTTTCTTT | TRBV2 | once | . | TRBJ1-1
CASSLGWGREGNQPQHF | TGTGCCAGCAGTCTAGGGTGGGGCAGGGAGGGCAATCAGCCCCAGCATTTT | TRBV27 | . | . | TRBJ1-5
CASSPDRTSGQYF | TGTGCCAGCTCACCGGACAGAACCTCGGGGCAGTACTTC | TRBV18 | . | . | TRBJ2-7
CASSQAPGLWNSPLHF | TGCGCCAGCAGCCAAGCTCCCGGACTATGGAATTCACCCCTCCACTTT | TRBV4-1 | few | . | TRBJ1-6
CASNPGQNEETQYF | TGTGCCAGCAACCCGGGACAGAACGAAGAGACCCAGTACTTC | TRBV7-6 | . | TRBD1 | TRBJ2-5
CASSKRDRATNEKLFF | TGTGCCAGCAGCAAAAGGGACAGAGCAACTAATGAAAAACTGTTTTTT | TRBV11-1 | . | TRBD1 | TRBJ1-4
CASSLARDSWLGETQYF | TGTGCCAGCAGCTTAGCGAGGGACAGTTGGCTGGGGGAGACCCAGTACTTC | TRBV7-2 | . | TRBD1 | TRBJ2-5
CASSQSPGGRVEQFF | TGTGCCAGCAGCCAGTCACCGGGGGGGCGGGTTGAGCAGTTCTTC | TRBV7-9 | . | TRBD2 | TRBJ2-1
CASSRQGEQFF | TGTGCCAGCAGTCGACAGGGTGAGCAGTTCTTC | TRBV6-5 | . | TRBD1 | TRBJ2-1
CASSVDRDLNYGYTF | TGTGCCAGCAGCGTCGACAGGGACCTTAACTATGGCTACACCTTC | TRBV9 | few | TRBD1 | TRBJ1-2
CASGLGTSGDGDTQYF | TGTGCTAGTGGTTTGGGGACTAGCGGGGATGGAGATACGCAGTATTTT | TRBV12-5 | . | TRBD2 | TRBJ2-3
CASSVVAGVCTDTQYF | TGTGCCAGCAGCGTAGTGGCGGGAGTATGCACAGATACGCAGTATTTT | TRBV9 | . | TRBD2 | TRBJ2-3
CASRIFSGGAYNSPLHF | TGTGCCAGCAGGATTTTTTCAGGGGGCGCTTATAATTCACCCCTCCACTTT | TRBV5-8 | . | TRBD1 | TRBJ1-6
CASSPRTGSGYTF | TGTGCCAGCAGCCCCCGTACAGGGAGTGGCTACACCTTC | TRBV9 | . | . | TRBJ1-2
CASSSGTGAIGQYF | TGTGCCAGCAGCTCGGGGACAGGGGCAATCGGGCAGTACTTC | TRBV5-4 | once | TRBD1 | TRBJ2-7
CASSFPDRQNTGELFF | TGTGCCAGCAGCTTCCCTGACAGGCAGAACACCGGGGAGCTGTTTTTT | TRBV13 | . | . | TRBJ2-2
CASSPPGQGNTEAFF | TGTGCCAGCAGCCCCCCAGGACAGGGGAACACTGAAGCTTTCTTT | TRBV9 | once | TRBD1 | TRBJ1-1
CASSYRTANYGYTF | TGTGCCAGCAGCTACCGGACTGCAAACTATGGCTACACCTTC | TRBV13 | . | . | TRBJ1-2
CATSRDPQQQETQYF | TGTGCCACCAGCAGAGATCCCCAACAGCAAGAGACCCAGTACTTC | TRBV15 | . | . | TRBJ2-5
CASSGVGYTF | TGTGCCAGTAGCGGGGTTGGCTACACCTTC | TRBV19 | . | . | TRBJ1-2
CASSWTVNYGYTF | TGTGCCAGCAGCTGGACAGTCAACTATGGCTACACCTTC | TRBV7-2 | . | . | TRBJ1-2
CASIAWPGLAGGHATGELFF | TGTGCCAGCATCGCCTGGCCGGGACTAGCGGGGGGGCACGCCACCGGGGAGCTGTTTTTT | TRBV2 | . | TRBD2 | TRBJ2-2
CASSLTSGGSYNEQFF | TGTGCCAGCAGCCTGACTAGCGGGGGTTCCTACAATGAGCAGTTCTTC | TRBV7-6 | . | TRBD2 | TRBJ2-1
CASTPGSPETQYF | TGTGCCAGCACCCCGGGGAGTCCGGAGACCCAGTACTTC | TRBV25-1 | . | . | TRBJ2-5
CSVEDQQGDGYTF | TGCAGCGTTGAAGATCAACAGGGGGACGGCTACACCTTC | TRBV29-1 | . | TRBD1 | TRBJ1-2
CASSIADSSYEQYF | TGTGCCAGTAGTATCGCGGACAGTTCCTACGAGCAGTACTTC | TRBV19 | . | . | TRBJ2-7
CASKGQPYEQYF | TGTGCCAGCAAAGGACAGCCCTACGAGCAGTACTTC | TRBV5-5 | . | . | TRBJ2-7
CASSPGEQEHYGYTF | TGTGCCAGCTCACCCGGGGAGCAGGAGCACTATGGCTACACCTTC | TRBV18 | . | . | TRBJ1-2
CASSVQGPAISGNTIYF | TGTGCCAGCTCAGTACAGGGACCAGCTATCTCTGGAAACACCATATATTTT | TRBV18 | . | . | TRBJ1-3